The entry below describes one T cell receptor (beta chain). The assay was immunoSEQ multiplex PCR, and TCRdb's table has in-frame clones only and misses some. This sample has around 50,000 clones; about 74% occur once, and the top ten carry about 1.2%. Single viable CD3+CD4+CD8-CD45RO+ cells were sorted as the memory CD4+ T cells. This specimen comes from a study of memory CD4+ T cells and cytomegalovirus serostatus. This TCR derives from an adult in good health and CMV-seropositive. The sequencing sample was made of memory CD4+ T cells from blood.

For the CDR3, the DNA is TGTGCCAGCAGACAGGGAGTGAACACCGGGGAGCTGTTTTTT. Its protein product is CASRQGVNTGELFF. The rearrangement links TRBV2 to TRBJ2-2; weak D call: TRBD1 (6 bases). The CDR3 has 14 amino acids. Germline V gene lookup returns CDR1 SNHLY and CDR2 FYNNEI. V was pared by 6 bases and J by 1 base, with 9 bases between. The full variable domain, rest sourced from reference TRBV2 and TRBJ2-2, is EPEVTQTPSHQVTQMGQEVILRCVPISNHLYFYWYRQILGQKVEFLVSFYNNEISEKSEIFDDQFSVERPDGSNFTLKIRSTKLEDSAMYFCASRQGVNTGELFFGEGSRLTVL.